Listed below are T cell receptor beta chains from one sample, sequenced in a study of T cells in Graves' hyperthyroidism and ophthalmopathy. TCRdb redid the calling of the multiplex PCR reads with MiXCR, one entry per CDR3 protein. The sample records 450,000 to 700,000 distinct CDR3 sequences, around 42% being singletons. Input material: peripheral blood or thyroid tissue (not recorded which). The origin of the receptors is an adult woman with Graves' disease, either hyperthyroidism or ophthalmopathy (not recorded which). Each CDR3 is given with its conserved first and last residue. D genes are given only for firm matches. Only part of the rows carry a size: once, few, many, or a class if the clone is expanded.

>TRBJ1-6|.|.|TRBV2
CASRTMGDAVSPLHF
TGTGCCAGCAGAACAATGGGGGATGCGGTTTCACCCCTCCACTTT
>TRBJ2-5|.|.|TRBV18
CASSPTGRAVRETQYF
TGTGCCAGCTCACCTACGGGACGGGCGGTCCGGGAGACCCAGTACTTC
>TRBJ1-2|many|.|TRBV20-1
CSARDVRGAKVYGYTF
TGCAGTGCTAGGGATGTGAGGGGCGCGAAGGTCTATGGCTACACCTTC
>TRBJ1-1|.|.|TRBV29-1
CSVELVVAGAFYTEAFF
TGCAGCGTTGAGTTAGTTGTGGCAGGGGCGTTTTACACTGAAGCTTTCTTT
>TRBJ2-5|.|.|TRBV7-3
CASSLRVSETQYF
TGTGCCAGCAGCCTAAGGGTGTCAGAGACCCAGTACTTC
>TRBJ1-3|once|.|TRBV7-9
CASTRMGGEGNTIYF
TGTGCCAGCACTCGAATGGGGGGAGAAGGAAACACCATATATTTT
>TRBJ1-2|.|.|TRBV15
CATSSRADYGAVGYGYTF
TGTGCCACCAGCTCACGAGCGGATTACGGGGCCGTAGGCTATGGCTACACCTTC
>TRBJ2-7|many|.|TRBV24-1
CATSDFFEQYF
TGTGCCACCAGTGATTTCTTCGAGCAGTACTTC
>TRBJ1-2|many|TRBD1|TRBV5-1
CASSLRATGAFSGYTF
TGCGCCAGCAGCTTAAGAGCAACAGGGGCGTTTAGCGGCTACACCTTC
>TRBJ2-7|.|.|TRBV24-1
CATSDPRGPDYGSYEQYF
TGTGCCACCAGTGACCCCAGGGGTCCTGACTATGGCTCCTACGAGCAGTACTTC
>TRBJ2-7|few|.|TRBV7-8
CASSLPGISSYEQYF
TGTGCCAGCAGCCTACCAGGGATCAGCTCCTACGAGCAGTACTTC
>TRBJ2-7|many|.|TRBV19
CASSRVGMSYEQYF
TGTGCCAGTAGTAGGGTAGGGATGTCCTACGAGCAGTACTTC
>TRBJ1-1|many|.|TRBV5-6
CASSLLGEETEAFF
TGTGCCAGCAGCTTGTTAGGGGAGGAAACTGAAGCTTTCTTT
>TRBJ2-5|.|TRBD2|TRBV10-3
CAISESAIAGGAETQYF
TGTGCCATCAGTGAGTCGGCAATAGCGGGAGGCGCTGAGACCCAGTACTTC
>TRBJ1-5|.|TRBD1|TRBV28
CASRPGTGRNQPQHF
TGTGCCAGCAGGCCTGGGACAGGGAGGAATCAGCCCCAGCATTTT
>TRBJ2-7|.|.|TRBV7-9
CASSLDARGNYEQYF
TGTGCCAGCAGCTTAGACGCACGGGGTAACTACGAGCAGTACTTC
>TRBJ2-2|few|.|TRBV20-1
CSEDGELFF
TGCAGTGAGGACGGGGAGCTGTTTTTT
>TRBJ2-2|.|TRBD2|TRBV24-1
CAISGYGLAGDAGELFF
TGTGCCATCAGTGGATACGGACTAGCGGGAGACGCCGGGGAACTGTTTTTT
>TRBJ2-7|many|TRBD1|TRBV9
CASSVGTGAYEQYF
TGTGCCAGCAGCGTGGGGACAGGGGCCTACGAGCAGTACTTC
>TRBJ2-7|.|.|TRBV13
CASSWTENSYEQYF
TGTGCCAGCAGCTGGACAGAAAACTCCTACGAGCAGTACTTC
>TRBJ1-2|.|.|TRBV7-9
CASSPPAFPGSYGYTF
TGTGCCAGCAGCCCACCTGCATTCCCAGGGAGCTATGGCTACACCTTC
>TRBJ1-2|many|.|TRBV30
CAWSVYGYAGYTF
TGTGCCTGGAGTGTATATGGATATGCTGGCTACACCTTC
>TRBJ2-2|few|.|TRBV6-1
CASSPGRTLAAGELFF
TGTGCCAGCAGTCCGGGTCGGACTTTGGCAGCCGGGGAGCTGTTTTTT